The sequence of this T cell receptor (beta chain) was determined in a study of cytomegalovirus exposure and HLA in healthy donors. General study results and limits: Earlier results showed most TCR beta V segments being productive about 87% or about 30% of the time. A highly shared variant cluster was judged a likely technical artifact. Later analysis associated a missense DCLRE1C variant with TCR beta V- and J-gene trimming. Reportedly, diagnosis of cytomegalovirus status by the classifier showed high specificity and sensitivity.

Concerning this clone itself: The antigen remains unidentified.

It was with 60 Vbeta and 13 Jbeta primers that the PCR ran. The table came from immunoSEQ multiplex PCR; TCRdb's copy has only in-frame clones and leaves some out. The sample carries over 95,000 clones, 67% recorded once. The length of the CDR3 is 10 residues. The gene calls are TRBV21-1 and TRBJ2-7; the DNA was not compared with TRBD1, the D call given in the table. TRBV21-1 is a recognized pseudogene. Sequencing was done on a sample of PBMCs. This receptor was taken from a man between 18 and 35 years old in good health and CMV-seropositive. CDR3 DNA sequence: TGTGCCAGCAGCCCGCTCTCGCAGTACGTC. Encoded protein: CASSPLSQYV.